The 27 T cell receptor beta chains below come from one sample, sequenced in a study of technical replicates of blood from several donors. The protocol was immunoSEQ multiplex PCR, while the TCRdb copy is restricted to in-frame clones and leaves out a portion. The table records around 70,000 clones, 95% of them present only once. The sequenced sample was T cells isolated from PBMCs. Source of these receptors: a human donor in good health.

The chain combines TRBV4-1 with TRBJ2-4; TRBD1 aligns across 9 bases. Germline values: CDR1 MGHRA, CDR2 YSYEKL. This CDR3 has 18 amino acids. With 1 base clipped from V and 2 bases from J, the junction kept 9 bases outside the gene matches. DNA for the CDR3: TGCGCCAGCAGCCAAGGTCGACAGGGGGTAAGAACCAAAAACATTCAGTACTTC. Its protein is CASSQGRQGVRTKNIQYF.

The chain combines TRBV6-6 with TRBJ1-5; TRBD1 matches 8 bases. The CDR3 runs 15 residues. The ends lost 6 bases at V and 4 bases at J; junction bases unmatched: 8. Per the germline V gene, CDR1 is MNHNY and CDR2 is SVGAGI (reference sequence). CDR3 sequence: CASSSAGGGNQPQHF. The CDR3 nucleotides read TGTGCCAGCAGCTCTGCAGGGGGCGGGAATCAGCCCCAGCATTTT.

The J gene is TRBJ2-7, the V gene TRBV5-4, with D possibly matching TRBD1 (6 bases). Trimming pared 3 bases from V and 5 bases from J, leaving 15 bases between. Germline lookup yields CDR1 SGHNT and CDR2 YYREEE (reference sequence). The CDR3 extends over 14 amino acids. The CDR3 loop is CASSWAQGADEQYF. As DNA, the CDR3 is TGTGCCAGCAGCTGGGCACAGGGAGCTGACGAGCAGTACTTC.

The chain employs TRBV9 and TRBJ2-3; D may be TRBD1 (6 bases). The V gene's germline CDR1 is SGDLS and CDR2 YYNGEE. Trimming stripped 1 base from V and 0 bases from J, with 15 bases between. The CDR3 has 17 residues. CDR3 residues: CASSVRERGSSTDTQYF. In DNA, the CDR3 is TGTGCCAGCAGCGTAAGGGAGAGGGGGTCTAGCACAGATACGCAGTATTTT.

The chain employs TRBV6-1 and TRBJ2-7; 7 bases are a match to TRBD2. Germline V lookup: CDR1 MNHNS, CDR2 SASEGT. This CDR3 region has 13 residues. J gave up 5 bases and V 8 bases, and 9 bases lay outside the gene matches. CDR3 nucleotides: TGTGCCAGCCGACTAGCCTCAAGTCACGAGCAGTACTTC. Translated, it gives CASRLASSHEQYF.

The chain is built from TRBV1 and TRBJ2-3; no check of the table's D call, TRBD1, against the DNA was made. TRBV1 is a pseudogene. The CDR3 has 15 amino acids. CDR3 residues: CTSSPRKGQTDTQYF. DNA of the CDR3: TGCACCAGCAGCCCCCGCAAGGGACAGACAGATACGCAGTATTTT.

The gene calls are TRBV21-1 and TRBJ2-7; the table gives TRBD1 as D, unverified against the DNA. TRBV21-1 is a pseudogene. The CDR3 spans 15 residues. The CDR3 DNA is TGTGCCAGCAGCGCGACAGGGCCCTTTCCCTACGAGCAGTACTTC. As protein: CASSATGPFPYEQYF.

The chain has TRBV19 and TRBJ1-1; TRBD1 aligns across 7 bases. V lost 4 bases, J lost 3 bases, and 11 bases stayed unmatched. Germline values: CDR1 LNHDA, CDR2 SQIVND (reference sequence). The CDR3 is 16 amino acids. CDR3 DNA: TGTGCCAGTAGTACAATAAGGACAGGTGGGGACACTGAAGCTTTCTTT. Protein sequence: CASSTIRTGGDTEAFF.

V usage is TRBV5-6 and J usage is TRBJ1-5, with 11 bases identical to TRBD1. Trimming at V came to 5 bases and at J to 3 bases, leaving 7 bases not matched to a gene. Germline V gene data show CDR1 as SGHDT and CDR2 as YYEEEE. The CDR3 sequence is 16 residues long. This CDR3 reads CASSYSDRGHNQPQHF. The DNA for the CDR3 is TGTGCCAGCAGTTATTCGGACAGGGGGCACAATCAGCCCCAGCATTTT.

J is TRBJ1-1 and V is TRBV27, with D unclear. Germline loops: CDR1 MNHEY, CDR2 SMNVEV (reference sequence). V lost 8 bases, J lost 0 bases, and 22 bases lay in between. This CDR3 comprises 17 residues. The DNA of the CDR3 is TGTGCCAGCTCACCCTATAGCGTAGAAAGAATGAACACTGAAGCTTTCTTT. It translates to CASSPYSVERMNTEAFF.

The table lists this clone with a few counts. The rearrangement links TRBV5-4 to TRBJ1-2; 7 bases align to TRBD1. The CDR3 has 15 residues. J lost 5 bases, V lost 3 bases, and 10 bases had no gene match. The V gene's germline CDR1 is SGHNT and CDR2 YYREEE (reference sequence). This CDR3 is CASSSPGQSFYGYTF. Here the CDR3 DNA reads TGTGCCAGCAGCTCACCGGGACAGAGCTTTTATGGCTACACCTTC.

The CDR3 nucleotides read TGTGCCAGCAGCAAAGAAGCAGGGGAAGATTATGGCTACACCTTC. It translates to CASSKEAGEDYGYTF. The chain couples TRBV21-1 to TRBJ1-2; the DNA was not used to check the table's D call, TRBD1. TRBV21-1 has pseudogene status. This CDR3 comprises 15 residues.

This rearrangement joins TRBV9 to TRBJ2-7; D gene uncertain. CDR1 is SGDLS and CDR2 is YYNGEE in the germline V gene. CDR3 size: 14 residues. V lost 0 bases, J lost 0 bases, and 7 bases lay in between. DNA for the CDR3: TGTGCCAGCAGCGTAGACAACTACTCCTACGAGCAGTACTTC. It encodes CASSVDNYSYEQYF.

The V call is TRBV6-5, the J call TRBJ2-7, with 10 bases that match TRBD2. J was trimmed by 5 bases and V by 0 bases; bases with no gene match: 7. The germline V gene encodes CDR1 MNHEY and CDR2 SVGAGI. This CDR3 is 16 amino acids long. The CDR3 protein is CASSYSPSGSVHEQYF. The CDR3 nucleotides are TGTGCCAGCAGTTACTCACCTAGCGGGAGTGTCCACGAGCAGTACTTC.

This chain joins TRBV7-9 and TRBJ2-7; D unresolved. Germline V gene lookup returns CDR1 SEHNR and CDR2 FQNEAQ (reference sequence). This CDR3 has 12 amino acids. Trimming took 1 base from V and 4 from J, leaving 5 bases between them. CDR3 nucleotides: TGTGCCAGCAGCTTAGTTCCTTACGAGCAGTACTTC. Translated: CASSLVPYEQYF.

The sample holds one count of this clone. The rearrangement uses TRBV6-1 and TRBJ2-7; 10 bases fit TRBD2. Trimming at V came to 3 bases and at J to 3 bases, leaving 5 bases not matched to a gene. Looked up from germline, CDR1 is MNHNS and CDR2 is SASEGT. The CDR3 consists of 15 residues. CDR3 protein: CASSEELAGGYEQYF. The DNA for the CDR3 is TGTGCCAGCAGTGAGGAGTTAGCGGGGGGCTACGAGCAGTACTTC.

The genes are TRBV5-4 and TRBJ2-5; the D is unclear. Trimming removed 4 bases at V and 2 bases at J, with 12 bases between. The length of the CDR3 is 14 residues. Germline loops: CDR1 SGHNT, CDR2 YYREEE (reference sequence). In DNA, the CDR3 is TGTGCCAGCAGCCCCGCAAGCGATCAAGAGACCCAGTACTTC. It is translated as CASSPASDQETQYF.

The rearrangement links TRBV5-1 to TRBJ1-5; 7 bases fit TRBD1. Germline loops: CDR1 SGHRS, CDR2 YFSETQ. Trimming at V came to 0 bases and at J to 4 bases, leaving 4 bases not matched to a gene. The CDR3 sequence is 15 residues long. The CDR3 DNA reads TGCGCCAGCAGCTTGGGACCAGGGGGTAATCAGCCCCAGCATTTT. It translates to CASSLGPGGNQPQHF.

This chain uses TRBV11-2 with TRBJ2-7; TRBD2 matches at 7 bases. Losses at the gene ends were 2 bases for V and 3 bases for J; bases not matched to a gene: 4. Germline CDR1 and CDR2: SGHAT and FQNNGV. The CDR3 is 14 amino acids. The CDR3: CASSLSVAGYEQYF. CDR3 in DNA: TGTGCCAGCAGCTTATCAGTAGCGGGCTACGAGCAGTACTTC.

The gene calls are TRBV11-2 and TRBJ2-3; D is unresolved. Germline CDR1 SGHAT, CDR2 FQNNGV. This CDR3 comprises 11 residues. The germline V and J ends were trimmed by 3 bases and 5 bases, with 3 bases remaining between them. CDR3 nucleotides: TGTGCCAGCAGCTTCGGAGATACGCAGTATTTT. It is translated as CASSFGDTQYF.

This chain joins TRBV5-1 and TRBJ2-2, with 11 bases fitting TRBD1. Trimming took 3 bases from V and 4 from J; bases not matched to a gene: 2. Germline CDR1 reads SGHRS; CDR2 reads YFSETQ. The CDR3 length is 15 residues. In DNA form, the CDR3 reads TGCGCCAGCAGCTCGGGACAGGGGGGCACCGGGGAGCTGTTTTTT. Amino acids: CASSSGQGGTGELFF. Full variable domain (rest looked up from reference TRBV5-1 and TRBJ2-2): KAGVTQTPRYLIKTRGQQVTLSCSPISGHRSVSWYQQTPGQGLQFLFEYFSETQRNKGNFPGRFSGRQFSNSRSEMNVSTLELGDSALYLCASSSGQGGTGELFFGEGSRLTVL.

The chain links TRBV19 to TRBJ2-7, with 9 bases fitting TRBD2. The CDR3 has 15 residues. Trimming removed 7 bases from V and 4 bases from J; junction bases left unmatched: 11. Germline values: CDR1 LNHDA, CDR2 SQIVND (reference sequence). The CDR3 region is CASKSAVAGDYEQYF. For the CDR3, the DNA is TGTGCCAGTAAGTCGGCAGTAGCGGGAGATTACGAGCAGTACTTC.

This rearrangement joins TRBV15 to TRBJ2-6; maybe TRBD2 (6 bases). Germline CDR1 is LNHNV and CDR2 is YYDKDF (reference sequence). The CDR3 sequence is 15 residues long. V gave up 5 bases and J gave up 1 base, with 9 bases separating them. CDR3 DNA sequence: TGTGCCACCAGCGGGGGGACTTCTGGGGCCAACGTCCTGACTTTC. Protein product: CATSGGTSGANVLTF.

The CDR3 is CSVEMAREVGQPYEQYF. In DNA form, the CDR3 reads TGCAGCGTTGAAATGGCGAGGGAAGTCGGACAGCCCTACGAGCAGTACTTC. V gene TRBV29-1 combines with J gene TRBJ2-7; perhaps TRBD1 as D (6 bases). The CDR3 runs 17 residues. V lost 2 bases and J 2 bases, leaving 22 bases between the germline ends. Germline V gene data show CDR1 as SQVTM and CDR2 as ANQGSEA.

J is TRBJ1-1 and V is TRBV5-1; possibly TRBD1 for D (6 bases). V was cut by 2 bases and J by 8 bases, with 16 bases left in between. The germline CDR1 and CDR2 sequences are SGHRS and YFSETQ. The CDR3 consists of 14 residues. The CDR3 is CASSLQGYRSEAFF. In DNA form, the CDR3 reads TGCGCCAGCAGCTTACAGGGTTATAGATCCGAAGCTTTCTTT.

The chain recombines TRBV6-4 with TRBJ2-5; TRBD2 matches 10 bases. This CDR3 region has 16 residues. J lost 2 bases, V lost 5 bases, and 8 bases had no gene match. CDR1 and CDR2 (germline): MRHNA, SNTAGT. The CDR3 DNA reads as TGTGCCAGCAGTCCGCCCCCACTAGCGGGGCAAGAGACCCAGTACTTC. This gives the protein CASSPPPLAGQETQYF.

CDR3 protein: CASSPLTSGGPDTQYF. The CDR3 DNA follows: TGTGCCAGCAGCCCACTGACTAGCGGGGGGCCAGATACGCAGTATTTT. V is TRBV7-6 and J is TRBJ2-3, with TRBD2 matching 13 bases. The CDR3 is 16 residues long. V was pared by 5 bases and J by 4 bases, with 6 bases of the junction left unmatched. The V gene's germline CDR1 is SGHVS and CDR2 FNYEAQ.